This TCR beta chain was sequenced in a study of blood T cell repertoires in COVID-19. Study-wide background: Collection of acute and convalescent COVID-19 samples took place in the United States, Italy and Spain.

The count of this clone is one. Patients from Seattle were sampled longitudinally, starting during active infection. Trimming took 6 bases from V and 5 from J; bases not matched to a gene: 9. This CDR3 has 14 amino acids. Germline V lookup: CDR1 SGDLS, CDR2 YYNGEE. Per the original methods: The assay estimated nucleated cells by amplifying reference gene primers. The repertoire was sequenced with immunoSEQ multiplex PCR; TCRdb's copy has only in-frame clones and lacks some. The DNA was the basis for D and trimming; V, J and clone size are from that table. In the table there are 150,000 to 250,000 clones, around 75% of which are singletons.

This chain connects TRBV9 to TRBJ2-5, with TRBD2 matching 8 bases. The source material was peripheral blood. The clonotype was recovered from a woman between 40 and 55 years old with COVID-19, enrolled during active disease. The CDR3 bases are TGTGCCAGCACGCCTAGCGGGTGGGGGGAGACCCAGTACTTC. Its translation is CASTPSGWGETQYF.